This T cell receptor beta chain was recovered during a study of cytomegalovirus exposure and HLA in healthy donors. Study results and caveats: In a later analysis, CMV-associated beta chains were mostly HLA-associated, it appeared. Reportedly, cytomegalovirus status was diagnosed with high sensitivity and specificity.

The PCR made use of 60 Vbeta and 13 Jbeta primers. Clones were sequenced by immunoSEQ multiplex PCR, and TCRdb holds only the in-frame ones, with some missing. The table includes 90,000 to 130,000 clones, approximately 70% detected once. CDR1 SQVTM and CDR2 ANQGSEA come from the germline V gene. V lost 6 bases, J lost 7 bases, and 3 bases stayed unmatched. This CDR3 spans 12 amino acids. Comment on this clone: The antigen is unknown.

Material for sequencing was PBMCs. The rearrangement links TRBV29-1 to TRBJ2-1; 10 bases line up with TRBD2. The clonotype originates from a man aged 25-45 years in good health and CMV-seropositive. CDR3 bases: TGCAGCGTAGAGCGGGAGGGGAATGAGCAGTTCTTC. Its translation: CSVEREGNEQFF.